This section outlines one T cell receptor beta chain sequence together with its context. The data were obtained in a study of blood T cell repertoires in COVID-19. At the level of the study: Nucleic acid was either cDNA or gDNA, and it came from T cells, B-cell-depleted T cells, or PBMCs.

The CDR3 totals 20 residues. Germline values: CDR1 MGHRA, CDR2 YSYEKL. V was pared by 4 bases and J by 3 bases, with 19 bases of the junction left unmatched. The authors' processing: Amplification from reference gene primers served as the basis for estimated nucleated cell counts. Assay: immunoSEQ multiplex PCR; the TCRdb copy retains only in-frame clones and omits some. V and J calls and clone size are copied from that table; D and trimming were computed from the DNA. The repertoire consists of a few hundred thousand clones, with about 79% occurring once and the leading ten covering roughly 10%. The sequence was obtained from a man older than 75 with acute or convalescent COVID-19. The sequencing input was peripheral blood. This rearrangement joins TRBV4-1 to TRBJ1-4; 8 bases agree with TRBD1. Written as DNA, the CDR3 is TGCGCCAGCAGCCCCGCGTTCTGGGACAGGATACGTATGGCTAATGAAAAACTGTTTTTT. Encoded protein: CASSPAFWDRIRMANEKLFF.